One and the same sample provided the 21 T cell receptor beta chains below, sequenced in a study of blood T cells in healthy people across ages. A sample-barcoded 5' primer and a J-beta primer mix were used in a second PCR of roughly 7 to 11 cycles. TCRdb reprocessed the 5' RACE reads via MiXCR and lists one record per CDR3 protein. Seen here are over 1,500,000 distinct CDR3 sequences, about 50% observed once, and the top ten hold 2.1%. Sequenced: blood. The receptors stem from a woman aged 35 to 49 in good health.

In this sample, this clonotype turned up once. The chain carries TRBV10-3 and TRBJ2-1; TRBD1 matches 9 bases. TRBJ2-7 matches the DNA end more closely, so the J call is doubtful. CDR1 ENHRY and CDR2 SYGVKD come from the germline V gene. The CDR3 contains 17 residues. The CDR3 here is CAIRAWTGDQDYNEQYF. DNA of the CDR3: TGTGCCATCAGAGCCTGGACAGGGGATCAAGACTACAATGAGCAGTACTTC.

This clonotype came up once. CDR3 nucleotides: TGTGCCAGCAGCTTTGGGACCCGGGGGCGGACCCAGTACTTC. This encodes CASSFGTRGRTQYF. The chain recombines TRBV7-2 with TRBJ2-7; possibly TRBD1 or TRBD2 for D (6 bases each). The J call may be mistaken, given a closer DNA end match to TRBJ2-5. CDR1 and CDR2 from the germline V gene are SGHTA and FQGNSA. The CDR3 has 14 residues.

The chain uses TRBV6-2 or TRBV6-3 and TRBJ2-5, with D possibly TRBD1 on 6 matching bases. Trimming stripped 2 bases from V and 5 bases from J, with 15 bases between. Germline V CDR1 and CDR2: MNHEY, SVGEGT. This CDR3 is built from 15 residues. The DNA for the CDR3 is TGTGCCAGCAGTTACGAGCCCACAGGGTTGGAGACCCAGTACTTC. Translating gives CASSYEPTGLETQYF.

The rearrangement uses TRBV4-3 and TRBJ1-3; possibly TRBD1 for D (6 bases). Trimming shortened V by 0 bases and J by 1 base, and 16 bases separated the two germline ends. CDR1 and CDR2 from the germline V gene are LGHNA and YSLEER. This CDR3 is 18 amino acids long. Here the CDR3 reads CASSQEGRGGTSGNTIYF. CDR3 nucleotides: TGCGCCAGCAGCCAAGAGGGGAGAGGAGGGACATCTGGAAACACCATATATTTT.

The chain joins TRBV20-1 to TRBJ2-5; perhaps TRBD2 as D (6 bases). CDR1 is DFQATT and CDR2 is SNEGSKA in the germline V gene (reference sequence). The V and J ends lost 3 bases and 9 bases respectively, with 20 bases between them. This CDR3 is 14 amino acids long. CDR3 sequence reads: CSASYRDLRVAQYF. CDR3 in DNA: TGCAGTGCTAGTTATAGGGACTTGAGGGTGGCCCAGTACTTC.

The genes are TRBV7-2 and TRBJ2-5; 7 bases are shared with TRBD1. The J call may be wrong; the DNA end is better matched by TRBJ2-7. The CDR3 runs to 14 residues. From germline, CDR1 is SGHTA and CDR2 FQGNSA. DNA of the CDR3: TGTGCCAGCAGCTTAGGAGGGGGCCGCCACGAGCAGTACTTC. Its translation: CASSLGGGRHEQYF.

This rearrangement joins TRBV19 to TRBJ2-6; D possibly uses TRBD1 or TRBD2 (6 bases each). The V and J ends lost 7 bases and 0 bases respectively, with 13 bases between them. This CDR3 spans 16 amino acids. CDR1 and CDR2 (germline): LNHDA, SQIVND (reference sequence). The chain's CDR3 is CASMVGGNSGANVLTF. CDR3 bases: TGTGCCAGTATGGTGGGGGGCAACTCTGGGGCCAACGTCCTGACTTTC.

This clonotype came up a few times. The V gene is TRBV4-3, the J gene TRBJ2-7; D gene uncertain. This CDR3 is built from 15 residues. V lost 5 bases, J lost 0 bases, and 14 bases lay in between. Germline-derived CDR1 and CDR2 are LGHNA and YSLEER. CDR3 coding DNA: TGCGCCAGCAGCGCTCGGAAGATGAGCTCCTACGAGCAGTACTTC. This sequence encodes CASSARKMSSYEQYF.

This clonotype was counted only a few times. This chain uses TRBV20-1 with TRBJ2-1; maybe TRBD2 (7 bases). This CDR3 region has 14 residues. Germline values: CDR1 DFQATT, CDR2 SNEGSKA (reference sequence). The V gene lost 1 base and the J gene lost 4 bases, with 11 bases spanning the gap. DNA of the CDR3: TGCAGTGCTAGAGGCGGGGGCTATTACAATGAGCAGTTCTTC. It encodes CSARGGGYYNEQFF.

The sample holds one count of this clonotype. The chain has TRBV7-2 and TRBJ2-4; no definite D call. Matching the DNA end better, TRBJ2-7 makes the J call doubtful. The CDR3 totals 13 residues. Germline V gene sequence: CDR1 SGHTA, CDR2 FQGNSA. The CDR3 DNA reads TGTGCCAGCAGCTTCCGGGCCGCCTACGAGCAGTACTTC. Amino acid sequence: CASSFRAAYEQYF.

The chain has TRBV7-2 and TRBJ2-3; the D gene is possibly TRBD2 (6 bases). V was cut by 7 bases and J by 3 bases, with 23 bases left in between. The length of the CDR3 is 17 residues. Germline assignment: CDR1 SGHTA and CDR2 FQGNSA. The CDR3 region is CASNHVAGLGGTDTQYF. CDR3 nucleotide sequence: TGTGCCAGCAACCACGTAGCTGGGCTGGGGGGTACAGATACGCAGTATTTT. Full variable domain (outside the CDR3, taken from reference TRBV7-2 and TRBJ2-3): GAGVSQSPSNKVTEKGKDVELRCDPISGHTALYWYRQSLGQGLEFLIYFQGNSAPDKSGLPSDRFSAERTGGSVSTLTIQRTQQEDSAVYLCASNHVAGLGGTDTQYFGPGTRLTVL.

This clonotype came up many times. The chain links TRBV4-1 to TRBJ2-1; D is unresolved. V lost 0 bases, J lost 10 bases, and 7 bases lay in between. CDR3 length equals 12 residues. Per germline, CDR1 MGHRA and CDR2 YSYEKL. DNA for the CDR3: TGCGCCAGCAGCCAAGATTCTCTAGAGCAGTTCTTC. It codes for CASSQDSLEQFF.

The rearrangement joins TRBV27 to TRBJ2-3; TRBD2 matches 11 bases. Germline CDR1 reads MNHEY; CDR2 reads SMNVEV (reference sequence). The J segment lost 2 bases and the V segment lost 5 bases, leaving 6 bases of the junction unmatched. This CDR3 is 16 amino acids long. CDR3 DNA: TGTGCCAGCAGTCCAATAGCGGGGGGGCCCACAGATACGCAGTATTTT. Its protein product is CASSPIAGGPTDTQYF.

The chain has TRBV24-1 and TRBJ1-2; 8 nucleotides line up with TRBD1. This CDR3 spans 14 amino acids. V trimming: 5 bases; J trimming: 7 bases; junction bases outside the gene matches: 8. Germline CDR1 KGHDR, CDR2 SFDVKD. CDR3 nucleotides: TGTGCCACCAGTGCTGGACAGGGAATCTCTGGCTACACCTTC. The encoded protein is CATSAGQGISGYTF.

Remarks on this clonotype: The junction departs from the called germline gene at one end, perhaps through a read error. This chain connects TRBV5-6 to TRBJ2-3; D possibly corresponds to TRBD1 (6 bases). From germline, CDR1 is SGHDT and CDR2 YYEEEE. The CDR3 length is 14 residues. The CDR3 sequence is CASSWGHPTDMQYF. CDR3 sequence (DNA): TGTGCCAGCAGCTGGGGACACCCCACAGATATGCAGTATTTT.

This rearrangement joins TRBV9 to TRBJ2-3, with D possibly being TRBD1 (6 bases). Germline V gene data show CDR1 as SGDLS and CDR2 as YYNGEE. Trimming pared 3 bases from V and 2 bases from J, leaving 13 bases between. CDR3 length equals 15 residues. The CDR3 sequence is CASSAVGAPTDTQYF. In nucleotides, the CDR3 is TGTGCCAGCAGCGCGGTGGGGGCCCCCACAGATACGCAGTATTTT.

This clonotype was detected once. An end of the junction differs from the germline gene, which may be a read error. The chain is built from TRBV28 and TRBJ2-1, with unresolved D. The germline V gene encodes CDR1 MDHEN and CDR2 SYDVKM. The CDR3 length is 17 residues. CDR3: CASSLPQTPFSYSEQFF. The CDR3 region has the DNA TGTGCCAGCAGTCTCCCTCAGACACCATTCTCCTACAGTGAGCAGTTCTTC. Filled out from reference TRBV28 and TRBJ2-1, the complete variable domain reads DVKVTQSSRYLVKRTGEKVFLECVQDMDHENMFWYRQDPGLGLRLIYFSYDVKMKEKGDIPEGYSVSREKKERFSLILESASTNQTSMYLCASSLPQTPFSYSEQFFGPGTRLTVL.

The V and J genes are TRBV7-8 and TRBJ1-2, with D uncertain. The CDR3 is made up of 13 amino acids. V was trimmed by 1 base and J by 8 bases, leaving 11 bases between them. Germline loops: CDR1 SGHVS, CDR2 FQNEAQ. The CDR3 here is CASSLGWGRGYTF. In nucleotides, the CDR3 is TGTGCCAGCAGCTTAGGTTGGGGTAGAGGCTACACCTTC.

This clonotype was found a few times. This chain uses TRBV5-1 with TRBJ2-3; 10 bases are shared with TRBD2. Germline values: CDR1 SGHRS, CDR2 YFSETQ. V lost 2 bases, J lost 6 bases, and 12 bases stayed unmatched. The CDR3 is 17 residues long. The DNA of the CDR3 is TGCGCCAGCAGCTTTTTCCTAGCGGGGGCCTACCGGGATACGCAGTATTTT. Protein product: CASSFFLAGAYRDTQYF.

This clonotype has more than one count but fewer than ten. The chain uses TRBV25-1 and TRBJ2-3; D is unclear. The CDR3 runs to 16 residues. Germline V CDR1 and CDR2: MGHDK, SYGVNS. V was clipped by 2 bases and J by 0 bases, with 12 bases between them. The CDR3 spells CASSEKPESSTDTQYF. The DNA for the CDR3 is TGTGCCAGCAGTGAAAAGCCCGAATCTAGCACAGATACGCAGTATTTT.

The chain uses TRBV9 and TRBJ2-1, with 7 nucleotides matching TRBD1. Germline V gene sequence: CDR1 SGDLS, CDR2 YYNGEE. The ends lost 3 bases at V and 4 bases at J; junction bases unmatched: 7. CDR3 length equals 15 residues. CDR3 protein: CASSGGTEVYNEQFF. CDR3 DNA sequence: TGTGCCAGCAGCGGAGGGACAGAAGTATACAATGAGCAGTTCTTC.